Listed below are T cell receptor beta chains from one sample, sequenced in a study of identical twins. Via MiXCR, TCRdb re-called the 5' RACE reads, giving one row per CDR3 protein. There are about 890,000 distinct CDR3 sequences in the sample; about 12% occur only once, and around 1.5% lies in the top ten. The same specimen was also included in a second study, on yellow fever vaccine responses in identical twins.

Sample: PBMCs. These receptors all come from a woman aged 18 to 35 in good health. CDR3s include the opening cysteine and the closing phenylalanine or tryptophan. A D gene is named only where the DNA matches it firmly. Not all rows give a size; the values are once, few, many and, for expanded clones, a class.

size: many; D: -; V: TRBV12-3/TRBV12-4; J: TRBJ1-5; CDR3: CASRPPGSNQPQHF; DNA: TGTGCCAGCAGACCACCAGGGAGCAATCAGCCCCAGCATTTT
size: few; D: -; V: TRBV6-5; J: TRBJ2-1; CDR3: CASSYSWGRDENNEQFF; DNA: TGTGCCAGCAGTTACTCCTGGGGGCGGGACGAGAACAATGAGCAGTTCTTC
size: -; D: -; V: TRBV14; J: TRBJ2-3; CDR3: CASSQDLNPTRTQYF; DNA: TGTGCCAGCAGCCAAGATTTAAATCCGACTAGGACGCAGTATTTT
size: few; D: -; V: TRBV14; J: TRBJ1-3; CDR3: CASSQVAGHSTSGNTIYF; DNA: TGTGCCAGCAGCCAAGTCGCCGGCCATTCCACCTCTGGAAACACCATATATTTT
size: -; D: TRBD2; V: TRBV2; J: TRBJ2-2; CDR3: CASTRLAVNTGELFF; DNA: TGTGCCAGCACTCGACTAGCGGTGAACACCGGGGAGCTGTTTTTT
size: few; D: TRBD2; V: TRBV4-2; J: TRBJ2-2; CDR3: CASSQDLGLAGGRAGELFF; DNA: TGTGCCAGCAGCCAAGATCTCGGGCTAGCGGGAGGGCGAGCCGGGGAGCTGTTTTTT
size: -; D: -; V: TRBV15; J: TRBJ1-1; CDR3: CATSRDPAETEAFF; DNA: TGTGCCACCAGCAGAGATCCGGCCGAGACTGAAGCTTTCTTT
size: many; D: TRBD1; V: TRBV6-1; J: TRBJ1-2; CDR3: CASSPTGSYGYTF; DNA: TGTGCCAGCAGCCCGACAGGGTCCTATGGCTACACCTTC
size: -; D: -; V: TRBV3-1; J: TRBJ1-2; CDR3: CASSQTTANYGYTF; DNA: TGTGCCAGCAGCCAGACCACCGCTAACTATGGCTACACCTTC
size: -; D: -; V: TRBV7-9; J: TRBJ2-4; CDR3: CASSYENIQYF; DNA: TGTGCCAGCAGCTATGAGAACATTCAGTACTTC
size: -; D: -; V: TRBV20-1; J: TRBJ1-1; CDR3: CSAFREGNTEAFF; DNA: TGCAGTGCCTTCAGGGAGGGTAACACTGAAGCTTTCTTT
size: few; D: -; V: TRBV5-1; J: TRBJ2-3; CDR3: CASSLALGGSDTQYF; DNA: TGCGCCAGCAGCTTGGCCCTGGGAGGATCAGATACGCAGTATTTT
size: -; D: TRBD2; V: TRBV9; J: TRBJ2-2; CDR3: CASSAGGIGELFF; DNA: TGTGCCAGCAGCGCGGGAGGTATCGGGGAGCTGTTTTTT
size: many; D: -; V: TRBV9; J: TRBJ2-3; CDR3: CASSGLAQTDTQYF; DNA: TGTGCCAGCAGTGGGCTAGCTCAAACAGATACGCAGTATTTT
size: few; D: -; V: TRBV9; J: TRBJ2-5; CDR3: CASADGETQYF; DNA: TGTGCCAGCGCTGATGGAGAGACCCAGTACTTC
size: few; D: -; V: TRBV29-1; J: TRBJ1-1; CDR3: CSVEQTGNTEAFF; DNA: TGCAGCGTTGAACAGACAGGGAACACTGAAGCTTTCTTT
size: many; D: TRBD1; V: TRBV9; J: TRBJ1-2; CDR3: CASSGGQANYGYTF; DNA: TGTGCCAGCAGCGGCGGACAGGCAAACTATGGCTACACCTTC
size: few; D: -; V: TRBV11-2; J: TRBJ1-2; CDR3: CASSTTPDSGYTF; DNA: TGTGCCAGCAGCACGACACCCGATAGTGGCTACACCTTC
size: -; D: TRBD2; V: TRBV27; J: TRBJ2-2; CDR3: CASSLSGLSGGNTGELFF; DNA: TGTGCCAGCAGTTTATCGGGTCTTAGCGGGGGGAACACCGGGGAGCTGTTTTTT
size: many; D: TRBD1; V: TRBV5-5; J: TRBJ1-1; CDR3: CASRYRDSGTEAFF; DNA: TGTGCCAGCAGGTACCGGGACAGTGGCACTGAAGCTTTCTTT
size: few; D: TRBD2; V: TRBV2; J: TRBJ2-7; CDR3: CASSPLGLAGASEQYF; DNA: TGTGCCAGCAGTCCCCTAGGACTAGCGGGAGCTTCCGAGCAGTACTTC
size: few; D: TRBD2; V: TRBV5-1; J: TRBJ2-1; CDR3: CASSPRGPGLANNEQFF; DNA: TGCGCCAGCAGCCCCCGGGGTCCGGGACTAGCAAACAATGAGCAGTTCTTC
size: many; D: TRBD2; V: TRBV29-1; J: TRBJ2-1; CDR3: CSVETSGISTSYNEQFF; DNA: TGCAGCGTTGAGACTAGCGGGATAAGTACCTCCTACAATGAGCAGTTCTTC
size: many; D: -; V: TRBV4-1; J: TRBJ1-1; CDR3: CASSQPSRGVPEAFF; DNA: TGCGCCAGCAGCCAACCCTCAAGGGGCGTTCCTGAAGCTTTCTTT
size: few; D: TRBD2; V: TRBV11-2; J: TRBJ2-2; CDR3: CASSYIGGIRDTGELFF; DNA: TGTGCCAGCAGCTACATCGGGGGGATAAGAGACACCGGGGAGCTGTTTTTT
size: -; D: TRBD2; V: TRBV19; J: TRBJ2-5; CDR3: CASSIAGTTQETQYF; DNA: TGTGCCAGTAGTATAGCCGGGACTACCCAAGAGACCCAGTACTTC
size: -; D: TRBD2; V: TRBV20-1; J: TRBJ2-3; CDR3: CCAPTLAGGPPADTQYF; DNA: TGCTGTGCCCCGACTCTAGCGGGGGGTCCTCCCGCAGATACGCAGTATTTT
size: -; D: TRBD2; V: TRBV3-1; J: TRBJ2-7; CDR3: CASSQGLAGGLDEQYF; DNA: TGTGCCAGCAGCCAAGGACTAGCGGGAGGTTTGGACGAGCAGTACTTC
size: -; D: -; V: TRBV10-3; J: TRBJ2-2; CDR3: CAIRFTGELFF; DNA: TGTGCCATCCGGTTCACCGGGGAGCTGTTTTTT
size: -; D: TRBD1; V: TRBV14; J: TRBJ1-6; CDR3: CASSPWGQGNSPLHF; DNA: TGTGCCAGCAGCCCGTGGGGACAGGGGAATTCACCCCTCCACTTT
size: few; D: TRBD2; V: TRBV5-1; J: TRBJ2-2; CDR3: CASSFRGDAGELFF; DNA: TGCGCCAGCAGCTTTCGGGGGGATGCCGGGGAGCTGTTTTTT
size: few; D: TRBD1; V: TRBV7-9; J: TRBJ2-1; CDR3: CASSLLGDRYNEQFF; DNA: TGTGCCAGCAGCTTACTAGGGGACAGGTACAATGAGCAGTTCTTC
size: few; D: TRBD2; V: TRBV20-1; J: TRBJ2-4; CDR3: CSAGILAGTMGAKNIQYF; DNA: TGCAGTGCTGGGATACTAGCGGGGACCATGGGAGCCAAAAACATTCAGTACTTC
size: many; D: TRBD2; V: TRBV2; J: TRBJ2-3; CDR3: CASSEALGAGPSTDTQYF; DNA: TGTGCCAGCAGTGAAGCGTTAGGAGCGGGACCTAGCACAGATACGCAGTATTTT
size: few; D: -; V: TRBV25-1; J: TRBJ2-4; CDR3: CASSRSGKNIQYF; DNA: TGTGCCAGCAGCCGTAGCGGTAAAAACATTCAGTACTTC
size: -; D: -; V: TRBV11-2; J: TRBJ2-7; CDR3: CASSLLSSGGSYEQYF; DNA: TGTGCCAGCAGCTTATTGTCCAGCGGAGGGTCCTACGAGCAGTACTTC
size: few; D: -; V: TRBV9; J: TRBJ2-5; CDR3: CASSVGWGLQETQYF; DNA: TGTGCCAGCAGCGTCGGGTGGGGGCTTCAAGAGACCCAGTACTTC
size: many; D: -; V: TRBV7-9; J: TRBJ2-2; CDR3: CASSPLSRTTELFF; DNA: TGTGCCAGCAGCCCCTTGTCTCGAACCACGGAGCTGTTTTTT
size: few; D: TRBD2; V: TRBV19; J: TRBJ2-1; CDR3: CASSNPLKGGRPLYNEQFF; DNA: TGTGCCAGTAGTAACCCCCTAAAGGGCGGGAGGCCGTTATACAATGAGCAGTTCTTC
size: -; D: TRBD2; V: TRBV23-1; J: TRBJ2-1; CDR3: CASRPGLARGNGQFF; DNA: TGCGCCAGCAGACCGGGACTAGCGAGAGGGAATGGGCAGTTCTTC
size: many; D: -; V: TRBV11-2; J: TRBJ2-1; CDR3: CASSFSGALGNEQFF; DNA: TGTGCCAGCAGTTTTTCAGGGGCTCTGGGCAATGAGCAGTTCTTC
size: few; D: -; V: TRBV28; J: TRBJ2-3; CDR3: CASSFAWVQRDTQYF; DNA: TGTGCCAGCAGTTTCGCGTGGGTACAAAGAGATACGCAGTATTTT
size: -; D: -; V: TRBV20-1; J: TRBJ1-2; CDR3: CSATTGATF; DNA: TGCAGTGCTACGACAGGAGCCACCTTC
size: -; D: -; V: TRBV29-1; J: TRBJ1-6; CDR3: CSVGEGYNSPLHF; DNA: TGCAGCGTCGGGGAGGGTTATAATTCACCCCTCCACTTT
size: -; D: TRBD1; V: TRBV3-1; J: TRBJ2-5; CDR3: CASSHRGHWETQYF; DNA: TGTGCCAGCAGCCACAGGGGGCATTGGGAGACCCAGTACTTC
size: -; D: -; V: TRBV21-1; J: TRBJ1-4; CDR3: CASSKSGGHDEKLFF; DNA: TGTGCCAGCAGCAAAAGCGGGGGGCATGATGAAAAACTGTTTTTT
size: -; D: TRBD2; V: TRBV9; J: TRBJ2-3; CDR3: CASSRRGGARTDTQYF; DNA: TGTGCCAGCAGTCGCCGGGGGGGGGCCCGCACAGATACGCAGTATTTT
size: -; D: TRBD2; V: TRBV6-2/TRBV6-3; J: TRBJ2-7; CDR3: CASSYSGQREGTSYEQYF; DNA: TGTGCCAGCAGTTACTCGGGGCAGCGGGAGGGAACCTCCTACGAGCAGTACTTC